Listed below are T cell receptor beta chains from one sample, sequenced in a study of shared clonotypes between healthy human individuals. Libraries were prepared by immunoSEQ multiplex PCR; TCRdb keeps only in-frame clonotypes and omits some of them. The repertoire holds about half a million clones, with almost 80% as singletons. The sample consisted of PBMCs. Source of these receptors: a woman between 40 and 50 years old in good health. Some clones in this sample may be carry-over from other donors' samples. CDR3s include the opening cysteine and the closing phenylalanine or tryptophan.

TRBV30	TRBJ2-7	CAWALRDPYEQYF
TRBV5-4	TRBJ2-7	CASSNSGRSSYEQYF
TRBV7-3	TRBJ2-7	CASSKTVAGAPSEQYF
TRBV7-9	TRBJ1-1	CASSEQGGKNTEAFF
TRBV5-4	TRBJ2-5	CASSLLAERGKTQYF
TRBV7-9	TRBJ2-1	CASSLGGPLGGHEQFF
TRBV30	TRBJ2-7	CAWSLQGEQYF
TRBV7-8	TRBJ2-5	CASSPPPTVPSGEQYF
TRBV11-2	TRBJ1-5	CASSLNRVGNQPQHF
TRBV7-9	TRBJ2-1	CASSRLSAYNEQFF
TRBV5-1	TRBJ2-3	CASRLTGGPDTQYF